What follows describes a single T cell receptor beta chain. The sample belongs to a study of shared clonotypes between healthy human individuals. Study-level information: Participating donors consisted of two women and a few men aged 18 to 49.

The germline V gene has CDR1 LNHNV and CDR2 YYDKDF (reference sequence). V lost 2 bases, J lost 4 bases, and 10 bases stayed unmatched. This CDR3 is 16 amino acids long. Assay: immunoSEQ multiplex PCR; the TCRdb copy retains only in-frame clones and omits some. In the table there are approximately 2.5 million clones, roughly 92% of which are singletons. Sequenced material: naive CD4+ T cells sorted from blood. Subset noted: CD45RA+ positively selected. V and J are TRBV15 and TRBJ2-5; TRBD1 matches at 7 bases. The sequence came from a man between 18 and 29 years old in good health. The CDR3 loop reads CATSRLLDRVGETQYF. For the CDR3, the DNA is TGTGCCACCAGCAGATTACTTGACAGGGTGGGAGAGACCCAGTACTTC.